This paragraph covers one TCR beta chain sequence. This clonotype was counted at least ten times. Its antigen specificity is not known. No much larger clonotype is one base removed from it; base qualities were not supplied. These data originate in a study of molecular identifiers for immune sequencing clone quantification (dated by TCRdb to the late 2010s). For the study in its entirety: In a replicate experiment, RNA from roughly 20,000 or 100,000 naive CD8 T cells was split into five aliquots, four of which were sequenced. The study was a methods study using CD8 T cells to benchmark molecular-identifier clustering-based TCR repertoire sequencing (MIDCIRS) and TCR RNA copy counting. Study-wide findings and limitations: Approximately 3.3 recovered TCR RNA copies per cell were obtained by modeling, versus 9 to 10 by digital PCR, implying a capture efficiency of about 30%. A single cell's worth of spiked-in Jurkat TCR RNA was reported detectable even among one million naive CD8 T cells. Highly expanded clone sizes could be underestimated if identical TCR molecules share a barcode. When barcode sub-clustering was not used, chimeric consensus sequences inflated TCR diversity, with chimeras reaching as high as 47%. Clones above 20 RNA copies held over 97% of molecules in CMV-specific effector cells but under 1% in naive cells. The naive libraries included spiked-in Jurkat TCR RNA (about nine copies' worth), and this RNA is not part of the donor repertoire.

Naive CD8 T cell libraries were made from approximately 20,000 to 1,000,000 sorted cells using 10%, 30% or 50% of purified RNA. Naive CD8 T cells were FACS-sorted as CD8+CD4-CCR7+CD45RA+ on a BD FACSAria II into RLT Plus buffer. To test detection sensitivity, Jurkat RNA equivalent to over 8 TCR copies was spiked into samples of about 18,000-1,000,000 naive CD8 T cells. CD8 T cells were enriched with RosetteSep CD8+ T Cell Enrichment Cocktail and Ficoll-Paque, followed by ACK red cell lysis. From its cysteine to its phenylalanine, the CDR3 spans 15 amino acids. The CDR3 DNA has 45 bases and is translated from base 1. Trimming removed 1 base from V and 2 bases from J, leaving 12 bases between the germline ends. The germline V gene encodes CDR1 LGHNA and CDR2 YSLEER. The library was obtained by PCR. This sample was sequenced with an Illumina HiSeq 4000. Bulk TCR libraries were made following a previously described method, with the TCR primers given in Table S5. Total RNA was purified with the Qiagen AllPrep DNA/RNA kit. Before analysis, reads from multiple sequencing runs of one library were combined. For the original study's pipeline: Only reads with exact TCR constant sequence were kept, trimmed to 150 nt, and grouped by their 12-nt molecular barcodes. Reads inside each barcode group were sub-clustered using a 15% Levenshtein threshold, and a quality-weighted consensus sequence was constructed for each RNA molecule. Non-functional sequences were filtered out, along with any lower-count sequence sitting one edit away from another sequence. On the basis of fitting two negative binomial distributions, barcode sub-clusters with fewer than 20% of the maximum read count were discarded. TCRdb trimmed public reads at Q25 via fastp, called clones via MiXCR and kept in-frame beta chains. Each entry is one CDR3 protein sequence, shown with its most common DNA and genes. TCRdb's processing, not the study's, gives the V and J calls here. Recorded for this sample are around 470,000 distinct CDR3 sequences; roughly a fifth of them occurred a single time. The ten biggest clones cover about 0.8% of the sample.

The chain is made from TRBV4-3 and TRBJ2-7; the D gene is not confidently resolved. Input material: naive CD8+ T cells from blood, with Jurkat cell RNA spiked in. The cell subset or site label for this specimen denotes: FACS-sorted CD8+CD4-CCR7+CD45RA+ naive T cells. This TCR came from a human donor in good health. Some libraries in this study had Jurkat cell RNA spiked in. The nucleotides are TGCGCCAGCAGCCAAGGGGCGCACGGGCCCTACGAGCAGTACTTC. This gives the protein CASSQGAHGPYEQYF.